This T cell receptor (beta chain) was sequenced for a study of shared T cell receptors in the human thymus. Here immunoSEQ multiplex PCR was the method, and the copy in TCRdb shows in-frame clones only, minus some. The sample contains hundreds of thousands of clones, over 75% of which appear only once. The CDR3 has 13 amino acids. Germline CDR1 and CDR2: SEHNR and FQNEAQ (reference sequence). V was clipped by 5 bases and J by 2 bases, with 7 bases between them. Separately, the same data were catalogued under a study of human thymus T cells. That source notes: The source of the thymus tissue was resections taken during corrective heart surgery. In thymic and blood repertoires alike, V and J usage looked biased.

The chain employs TRBV7-9 and TRBJ1-3, with D perhaps matching TRBD1 (5 bases). Sequencing used thymocytes. The origin of this receptor is a boy in the first two years of life with a congenital heart defect. In DNA, the CDR3 is TGTGCCAGCAGCACAGGCCCTGGAAACACCATATATTTT. Its translation is CASSTGPGNTIYF.